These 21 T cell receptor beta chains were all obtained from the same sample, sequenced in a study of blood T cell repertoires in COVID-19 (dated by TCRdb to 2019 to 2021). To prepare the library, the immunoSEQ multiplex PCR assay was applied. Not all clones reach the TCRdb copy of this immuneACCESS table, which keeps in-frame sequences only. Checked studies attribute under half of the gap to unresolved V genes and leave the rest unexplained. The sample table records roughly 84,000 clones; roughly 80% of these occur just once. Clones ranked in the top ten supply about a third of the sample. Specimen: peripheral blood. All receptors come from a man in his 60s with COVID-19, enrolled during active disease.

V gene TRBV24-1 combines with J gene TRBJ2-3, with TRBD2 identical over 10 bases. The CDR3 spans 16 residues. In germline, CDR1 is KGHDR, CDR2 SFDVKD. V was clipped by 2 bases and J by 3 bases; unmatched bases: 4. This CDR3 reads CATSDSSSGRTDTQYF. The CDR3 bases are TGTGCCACCAGTGATTCCAGTAGCGGGAGGACAGATACGCAGTATTTT.

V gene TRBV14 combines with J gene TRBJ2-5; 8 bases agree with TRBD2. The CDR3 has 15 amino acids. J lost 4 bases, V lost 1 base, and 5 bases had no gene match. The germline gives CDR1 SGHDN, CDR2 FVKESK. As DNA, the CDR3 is TGTGCCAGCAGCCAAGCTTCCGCGGGGGGAGAGACCCAGTACTTC. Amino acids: CASSQASAGGETQYF.

The DNA of the CDR3 is TGTGCCAGCAGCTTAGATCTGGGGGCCAACGTCCTGACTTTC. Translating gives CASSLDLGANVLTF. The chain combines TRBV7-2 with TRBJ2-6, with D uncertain. Germline CDR1 and CDR2: SGHTA and FQGNSA. V was shortened by 1 base and J by 4 bases, with 5 bases between the two germline ends. The CDR3 contains 14 residues.

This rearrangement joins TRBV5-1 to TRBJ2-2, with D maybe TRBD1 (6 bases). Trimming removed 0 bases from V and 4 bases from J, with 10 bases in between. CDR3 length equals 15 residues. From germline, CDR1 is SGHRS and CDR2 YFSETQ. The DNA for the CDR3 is TGCGCCAGCAGCTTGGGCAGGGGCAGCACCGGGGAGCTGTTTTTT. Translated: CASSLGRGSTGELFF.

In DNA form, the CDR3 reads TGTGCCAGCAGCTTGTGGGGAGGGGGCACAGATACGCAGTATTTT. Encoded protein: CASSLWGGGTDTQYF. This rearrangement joins TRBV5-6 to TRBJ2-3; 7 bases match TRBD2. The CDR3 covers 15 residues. The ends lost 1 base at V and 1 base at J; junction bases unmatched: 3. The germline V gene has CDR1 SGHDT and CDR2 YYEEEE. The full variable domain, its missing parts supplied by reference TRBV5-6 and TRBJ2-3, is DAGVTQSPTHLIKTRGQQVTLRCSPKSGHDTVSWYQQALGQGPQFIFQYYEEEERQRGNFPDRFSGHQFPNYSSELNVNALLLGDSALYLCASSLWGGGTDTQYFGPGTRLTVL.

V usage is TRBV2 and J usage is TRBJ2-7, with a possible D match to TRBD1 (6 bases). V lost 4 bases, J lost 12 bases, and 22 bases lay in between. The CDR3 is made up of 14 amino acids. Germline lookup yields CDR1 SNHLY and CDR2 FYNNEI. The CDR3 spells CASSVLSAAGVTYF. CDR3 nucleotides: TGTGCCAGCAGTGTATTGTCGGCAGCAGGGGTGACGTACTTC.

The DNA of the CDR3 is TGTGCCAGCAGTTCCACCCGGGACAGGGGGCTAAGGGAGCAGTACTTC. The encoded protein is CASSSTRDRGLREQYF. The rearrangement links TRBV27 to TRBJ2-7; 12 bases are shared with TRBD1. CDR1 is MNHEY, CDR2 SMNVEV, per germline (reference sequence). V shed 4 bases, J shed 7 bases, and the junction held 11 bases outside the gene matches. This CDR3 is 16 amino acids long.

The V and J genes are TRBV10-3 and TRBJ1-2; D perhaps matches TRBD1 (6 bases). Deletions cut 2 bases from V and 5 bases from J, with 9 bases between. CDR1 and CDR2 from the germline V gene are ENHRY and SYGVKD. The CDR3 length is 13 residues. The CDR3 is CAISEDRTYGYTF. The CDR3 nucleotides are TGTGCCATCAGTGAGGACAGGACATATGGCTACACCTTC.

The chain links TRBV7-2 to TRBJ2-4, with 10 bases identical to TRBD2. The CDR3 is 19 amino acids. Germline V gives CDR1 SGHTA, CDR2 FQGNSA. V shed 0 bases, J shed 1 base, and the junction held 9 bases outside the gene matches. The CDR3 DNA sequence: TGTGCCAGCAGCTTAGCGGCCCCGGGACTAGCGAACGCCAAAAACATTCAGTACTTC. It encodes CASSLAAPGLANAKNIQYF.

CDR3 loop: CASSSYKQGNQGYTF. CDR3 bases: TGTGCCAGCAGCTCCTATAAACAGGGGAATCAGGGCTACACCTTC. The rearrangement links TRBV5-6 to TRBJ1-2, with 7 bases fitting TRBD1. CDR1 is SGHDT, CDR2 YYEEEE, per germline. The CDR3 extends over 15 amino acids. V shed 3 bases, J shed 8 bases, and the junction held 13 bases outside the gene matches.

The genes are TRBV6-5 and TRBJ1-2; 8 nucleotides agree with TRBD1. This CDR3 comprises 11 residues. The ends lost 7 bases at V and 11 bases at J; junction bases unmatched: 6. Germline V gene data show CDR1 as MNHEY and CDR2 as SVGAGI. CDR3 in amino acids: CASTGGIFYTF. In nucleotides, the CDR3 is TGTGCCAGCACAGGGGGCATTTTTTACACCTTC.

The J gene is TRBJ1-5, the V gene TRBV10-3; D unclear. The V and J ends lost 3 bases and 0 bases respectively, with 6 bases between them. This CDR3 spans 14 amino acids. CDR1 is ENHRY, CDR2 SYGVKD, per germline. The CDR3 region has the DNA TGTGCCATCAGTGACGGGGATAGCAATCAGCCCCAGCATTTT. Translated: CAISDGDSNQPQHF.

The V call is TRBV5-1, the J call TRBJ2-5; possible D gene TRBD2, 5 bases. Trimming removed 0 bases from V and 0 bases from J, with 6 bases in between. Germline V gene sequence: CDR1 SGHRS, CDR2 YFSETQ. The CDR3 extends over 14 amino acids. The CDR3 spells CASSLVANQETQYF. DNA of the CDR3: TGCGCCAGCAGCTTGGTAGCGAACCAAGAGACCCAGTACTTC.

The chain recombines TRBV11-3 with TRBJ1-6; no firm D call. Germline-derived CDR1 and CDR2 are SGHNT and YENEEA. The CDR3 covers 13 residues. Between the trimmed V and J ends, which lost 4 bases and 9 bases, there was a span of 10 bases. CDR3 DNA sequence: TGTGCCAGCAGCTCAGATTACGGTTCACCCCTCCACTTT. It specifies CASSSDYGSPLHF.

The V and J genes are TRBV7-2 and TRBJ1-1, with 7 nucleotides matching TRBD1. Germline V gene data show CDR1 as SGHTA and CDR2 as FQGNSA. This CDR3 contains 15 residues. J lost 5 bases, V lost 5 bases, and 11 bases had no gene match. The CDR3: CASSPETGRGTEAFF. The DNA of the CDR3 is TGTGCCAGCAGCCCTGAGACAGGGAGAGGAACTGAAGCTTTCTTT. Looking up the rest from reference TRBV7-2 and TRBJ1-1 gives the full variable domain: GAGVSQSPSNKVTEKGKDVELRCDPISGHTALYWYRQSLGQGLEFLIYFQGNSAPDKSGLPSDRFSAERTGGSVSTLTIQRTQQEDSAVYLCASSPETGRGTEAFFGQGTRLTVV.

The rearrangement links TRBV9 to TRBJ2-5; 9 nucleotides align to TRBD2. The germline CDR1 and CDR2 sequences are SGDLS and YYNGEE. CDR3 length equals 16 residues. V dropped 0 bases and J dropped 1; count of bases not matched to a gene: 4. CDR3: CASSVDPSGIQETQYF. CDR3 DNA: TGTGCCAGCAGCGTAGATCCTAGCGGGATCCAAGAGACCCAGTACTTC.

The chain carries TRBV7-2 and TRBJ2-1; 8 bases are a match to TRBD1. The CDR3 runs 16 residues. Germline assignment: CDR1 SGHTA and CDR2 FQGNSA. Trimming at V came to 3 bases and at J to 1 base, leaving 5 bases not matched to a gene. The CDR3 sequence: CASSLARTGSYNEQFF. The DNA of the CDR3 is TGTGCCAGCAGCTTGGCCAGGACAGGGTCCTACAATGAGCAGTTCTTC.

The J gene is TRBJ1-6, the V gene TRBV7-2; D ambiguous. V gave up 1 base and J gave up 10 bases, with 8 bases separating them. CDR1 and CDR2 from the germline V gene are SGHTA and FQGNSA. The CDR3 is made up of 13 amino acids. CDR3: CASSLGGRSPLHF. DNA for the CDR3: TGTGCCAGCAGCTTAGGCGGGCGCTCACCCCTCCACTTT.

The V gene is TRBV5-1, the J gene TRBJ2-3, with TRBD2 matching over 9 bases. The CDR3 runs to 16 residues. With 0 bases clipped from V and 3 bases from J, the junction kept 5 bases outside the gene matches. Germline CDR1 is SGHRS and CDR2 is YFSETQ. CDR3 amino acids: CASSLGASGATDTQYF. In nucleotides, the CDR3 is TGCGCCAGCAGCTTGGGGGCTAGCGGGGCAACAGATACGCAGTATTTT.

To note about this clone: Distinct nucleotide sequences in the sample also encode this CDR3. The DNA of the CDR3 is TGTGCCAGCAGTTTTAATGGCAATCAGCCCCAGCATTTT. It yields the protein CASSFNGNQPQHF. This chain connects TRBV12-3 or TRBV12-4 to TRBJ1-5; D not certain. Trimming left V 3 bases short and J 2 bases short, with 5 bases between. The CDR3 totals 13 residues.

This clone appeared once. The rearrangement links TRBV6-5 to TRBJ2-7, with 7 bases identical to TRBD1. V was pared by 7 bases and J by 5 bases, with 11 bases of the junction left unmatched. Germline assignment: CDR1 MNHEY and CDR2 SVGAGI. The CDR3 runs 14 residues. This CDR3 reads CASTRDNRGNEQYF. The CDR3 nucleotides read TGTGCCAGCACCAGGGACAACAGGGGCAACGAGCAGTACTTC.